The 32 T cell receptor beta chains given below trace back to one sample, sequenced in a study of T cells expressing NK-cell markers (dated by TCRdb to the early 2020s). Library construction relied on 5' RACE. Sequencing instrument: Illumina HiSeq 2000. After reprocessing by TCRdb, each CDR3 protein sequence is one entry, and no DNA is given. The data table for this sample lists about 430,000 distinct CDR3 sequences. In total, the top ten clones hold 1.4% of the sample. The sequenced material came from blood T cells: a sorted CD56 or NKG2C T cell subset, CD4+ or CD8+ T cells, or bulk PBMC T cells (not recorded which). The receptors shown here come from a woman in her forties or fifties in good health. Donor details come from another sample of the same person, matched by shared clones.

J is TRBJ1-2 and V is TRBV27; TCRdb picks TRBD1, but there is no DNA to check that call. Germline CDR1 and CDR2: MNHEY and SMNVEV (reference sequence). The CDR3 totals 15 residues. The CDR3 sequence: CASSEAGTGNYGYTF.

The V gene is TRBV5-1, the J gene TRBJ2-3; the D call of TRBD2 rests on TCRdb alone, since no DNA is present to check it. The CDR3 runs to 13 residues. Germline CDR1 is SGHRS and CDR2 is YFSETQ. The CDR3 is CASSEGLLDTQYF.

This rearrangement joins TRBV14 to TRBJ2-5; the D call of TRBD1 rests on TCRdb alone, since no DNA is present to check it. The germline CDR1 and CDR2 sequences are SGHDN and FVKESK. This CDR3 is 11 amino acids long. Here the CDR3 reads CASSGLGTQYF. The whole variable domain, filled in from reference TRBV14 and TRBJ2-5, reads EAGVTQFPSHSVIEKGQTVTLRCDPISGHDNLYWYRRVMGKEIKFLLHFVKESKQDESGMPNNRFLAERTGGTYSTLKVQPAELEDSGVYFCASSGLGTQYFGPGTRLLVL.

The V gene is TRBV18, the J gene TRBJ1-2. The length of the CDR3 is 13 residues. Germline assignment: CDR1 KGHSH and CDR2 LQKENI. This CDR3 is CASSPQDQLGYTF. Full variable domain (missing parts from reference TRBV18 and TRBJ1-2): NAGVMQNPRHLVRRRGQEARLRCSPMKGHSHVYWYRQLPEEGLKFMVYLQKENIIDESGMPKERFSAEFPKEGPSILRIQQVVRGDSAAYFCASSPQDQLGYTFGSGTRLTVV.

V is TRBV6-2 or TRBV6-3 and J is TRBJ2-3. The germline V gene encodes CDR1 MNHEY and CDR2 SVGEGT. CDR3 length equals 13 residues. CDR3: CASSYASRDTQYF.

CDR3 sequence reads: CASSLALSFLTEGGGELFF. The chain is built from TRBV7-9 and TRBJ2-2; TCRdb selects TRBD1, and the lack of DNA leaves this call unchecked. The CDR3 spans 19 residues. Germline V gene data show CDR1 as SEHNR and CDR2 as FQNEAQ (reference sequence).

The gene calls are TRBV4-1 and TRBJ2-3; TCRdb's D call, TRBD2, is unchecked because there is no DNA. The CDR3 length is 15 residues. Germline lookup yields CDR1 MGHRA and CDR2 YSYEKL. The CDR3 is CASSQDRGGGDTQYF.

The chain carries TRBV20-1 and TRBJ1-6. Germline CDR1 is DFQATT and CDR2 is SNEGSKA (reference sequence). This CDR3 is built from 15 residues. This chain's CDR3 is CSARPSKAANSPLHF.

The CDR3 spells CASSYSIALITGELFF. The chain carries TRBV6-2 or TRBV6-3 and TRBJ2-2. There are 16 residues in the CDR3. CDR1 and CDR2 from the germline V gene are MNHEY and SVGEGT.

The chain recombines TRBV4-1 with TRBJ2-1; TCRdb's D call, TRBD2, is unchecked because there is no DNA. CDR1 and CDR2 from the germline V gene are MGHRA and YSYEKL. This CDR3 has 15 amino acids. This CDR3 reads CASRHTSGPYNEQFF.

The chain recombines TRBV9 with TRBJ2-7; TCRdb's D gene call, TRBD1, goes unchecked for lack of DNA. Germline CDR1 is SGDLS and CDR2 is YYNGEE. This CDR3 spans 14 amino acids. The CDR3 loop reads CASSAGGSSYEQYF.

The V gene is TRBV5-1, the J gene TRBJ2-5; TCRdb indicates TRBD2, and absent DNA this call remains unverified. The germline gives CDR1 SGHRS, CDR2 YFSETQ. The CDR3 covers 12 residues. CDR3 region: CASTKGGETQYF.

The chain links TRBV7-6 to TRBJ2-3; lacking DNA, the TRBD1 call made by TCRdb goes unchecked. The CDR3 covers 16 residues. Germline lookup yields CDR1 SGHVS and CDR2 FNYEAQ. CDR3 region: CASSPKGYRSTDTQYF. The variable domain in full, with the rest retrieved from reference TRBV7-6 and TRBJ2-3, is GAGVSQSPRYKVTKRGQDVALRCDPISGHVSLYWYRQALGQGPEFLTYFNYEAQQDKSGLPNDRFSAERPEGSISTLTIQRTEQRDSAMYRCASSPKGYRSTDTQYFGPGTRLTVL.

The chain links TRBV20-1 to TRBJ2-7. The CDR3 has 14 residues. CDR1 and CDR2 (germline): DFQATT, SNEGSKA (reference sequence). The CDR3: CSARDERRTYEQYF.

The rearrangement links TRBV6-5 to TRBJ1-2. Germline CDR1 MNHEY, CDR2 SVGAGI. This CDR3 has 15 amino acids. The CDR3 sequence is CASSYRRALNYGYTF.

The chain has TRBV15 and TRBJ2-5; with no DNA, the TCRdb D assignment of TRBD1 cannot be verified. Per germline, CDR1 LNHNV and CDR2 YYDKDF (reference sequence). The CDR3 is 15 residues long. CDR3 residues: CATIRTGAQGWTQYF.

The chain links TRBV19 to TRBJ2-1; TCRdb calls TRBD2, which cannot be checked without DNA. The CDR3 consists of 15 residues. Germline V CDR1 and CDR2: LNHDA, SQIVND (reference sequence). The CDR3 sequence: CASRLGRVSGDEQFF.

The V gene is TRBV7-9, the J gene TRBJ2-1. Germline loops: CDR1 SEHNR, CDR2 FQNEAQ (reference sequence). CDR3 length equals 12 residues. The CDR3 protein is CASSLATGIKFF.

This CDR3 reads CASSQDGVRKGTNEKLFF. V gene TRBV14 combines with J gene TRBJ1-4. The CDR3 is 18 residues long. Germline CDR1 SGHDN, CDR2 FVKESK.

The chain couples TRBV5-6 to TRBJ1-5; TCRdb designates TRBD1, a call that cannot be tested without DNA. The length of the CDR3 is 15 residues. The germline CDR1 and CDR2 sequences are SGHDT and YYEEEE. CDR3 in amino acids: CASTLMGGINQPQHF.

V and J are TRBV5-1 and TRBJ1-1; TCRdb gives TRBD1 as the D gene, but with no DNA this cannot be confirmed. From germline, CDR1 is SGHRS and CDR2 YFSETQ. The CDR3 is 16 residues long. CDR3 sequence reads: CASSLFGQGRSTEAFF.

The chain combines TRBV7-2 with TRBJ2-1; TCRdb picks TRBD2, but there is no DNA to check that call. Germline CDR1 is SGHTA and CDR2 is FQGNSA. The CDR3 is made up of 17 amino acids. The CDR3 is CASSLVLGLAGQNEQFF.

This sequence joins TRBV6-6 and TRBJ2-5; TCRdb lists TRBD1, though no DNA is available to test this call. This CDR3 region has 14 residues. Looked up from germline, CDR1 is MNHNY and CDR2 is SVGAGI (reference sequence). The chain's CDR3 is CASRDRASSETQYF.

The V gene is TRBV9, the J gene TRBJ1-3. The CDR3 sequence is 15 residues long. Per germline, CDR1 SGDLS and CDR2 YYNGEE. The CDR3 here is CASSVAPEPGNTIYF. Combining the CDR3 with reference TRBV9 and TRBJ1-3 gives the whole variable domain DSGVTQTPKHLITATGQRVTLRCSPRSGDLSVYWYQQSLDQGLQFLIQYYNGEERAKGNILERFSAQQFPDLHSELNLSSLELGDSALYFCASSVAPEPGNTIYFGEGSWLTVV.

The CDR3 reads CASSRKTSGYWGQFF. The V and J genes are TRBV3-1 and TRBJ2-1; as DNA is missing, the TRBD2 call by TCRdb cannot be tested. Germline V gives CDR1 LGHDT, CDR2 YNNKEL (reference sequence). The CDR3 is 15 amino acids.

This sequence joins TRBV3-1 and TRBJ2-1; without DNA, the TCRdb call of TRBD1 cannot be checked. This CDR3 is 14 amino acids long. Germline lookup yields CDR1 LGHDT and CDR2 YNNKEL (reference sequence). The CDR3 here is CASSKGQGQYEQFF.

The chain recombines TRBV29-1 with TRBJ1-5; TCRdb's assignment of TRBD1 cannot be checked, as there is no DNA. Germline V gene sequence: CDR1 SQVTM, CDR2 ANQGSEA. The CDR3 has 13 residues. The CDR3 sequence: CSVGYGTLGPQHF.

The chain has TRBV5-1 and TRBJ2-1; the D call from TCRdb, TRBD2, cannot be confirmed without DNA. The CDR3 has 15 amino acids. Germline values: CDR1 SGHRS, CDR2 YFSETQ. CDR3 loop: CASSIEGLSYNEQFF.

The genes are TRBV5-4 and TRBJ2-1; TCRdb's D call of TRBD2 is untestable without DNA. Germline V gene data show CDR1 as SGHNT and CDR2 as YYREEE (reference sequence). This CDR3 spans 18 amino acids. The CDR3: CASSLGTSGRRSYNEQFF. The full variable domain, its missing parts supplied by reference TRBV5-4 and TRBJ2-1, is ETGVTQSPTHLIKTRGQQVTLRCSSQSGHNTVSWYQQALGQGPQFIFQYYREEENGRGNFPPRFSGLQFPNYSSELNVNALELDDSALYLCASSLGTSGRRSYNEQFFGPGTRLTVL.

V gene TRBV20-1 combines with J gene TRBJ2-3; checking the TCRdb D call of TRBD2 is not possible without DNA. Per germline, CDR1 DFQATT and CDR2 SNEGSKA (reference sequence). The CDR3 extends over 17 amino acids. The CDR3 spells CSARDSLAGGITDTQYF.

This chain links TRBV7-8 with TRBJ2-3; TCRdb designates TRBD2, a call that cannot be tested without DNA. Germline CDR1 reads SGHVS; CDR2 reads FQNEAQ. CDR3 length equals 16 residues. The CDR3 sequence: CASSLVGGRLADTQYF.

The chain uses TRBV11-3 and TRBJ2-1; checking the TCRdb D call of TRBD2 is not possible without DNA. This CDR3 has 15 residues. Germline V gene lookup returns CDR1 SGHNT and CDR2 YENEEA. The CDR3 region is CASSPSGRAYNEQFF.